This T cell receptor beta chain was profiled in a study of OX40 agonist ivuxolimab in advanced cancers. Context from the whole study: The costimulatory receptor OX40 (CD134) was targeted by ivuxolimab, a fully human IgG2 agonistic monoclonal antibody. Intravenous ivuxolimab was administered to patients every 2 weeks at six dose levels: 0.01, 0.1, 0.3, 1.5, 3 and 10 mg/kg. Among the approximately 50 dose-escalation patients, around 19 had hepatocellular carcinoma, about 15 melanoma, 9 renal cell carcinoma and 9 head and neck cancer. In the dose-escalation cohort, around four fifths of patients were male, and the mean age was roughly 60 years with a range of 23 to 79. Patients were allowed to have had prior anti-PD-1, anti-PD-L1 or anti-CTLA-4 therapy, and approximately 40% of the dose-escalation patients had previously received checkpoint inhibitors. Partial responses occurred in three dose-escalation patients: two with cutaneous melanoma and one with hepatocellular carcinoma. Peripheral TCRbeta sequencing was intended to test whether TCR sequence diversity was altered and clonal T-cell expansion was caused by ivuxolimab. The monotherapy dose-escalation portion (N = 52 patients) of the phase I ivuxolimab trial is reported in the paper. Results and caveats for the whole study, not just this receptor: Partial responders in the 0.1-3.0 mg/kg groups had among the lowest normalized peripheral clonal expansion, especially among CD8+ T cells. On average, CD8+ T cells showed more expanded clones than CD4+ T cells after ivuxolimab. At doses of 0.1 to 3.0 mg/kg, clonal expansion of both CD4+ and CD8+ blood T cells was observed from baseline to week 6. The antigen specificity of the clonally expanded peripheral T cells was not determined. Low levels of normalized T-cell clonal expansion were also seen in some patients who did not respond.

About this clone: Its antigen is still unknown. Qualities for individual bases were not recorded, and no much larger clone is one base off.

Genomic DNA was extracted from sorted cells for sequencing of the TCRbeta CDR3 region. TCRbeta CDR3 regions were sequenced using the immunoSEQ Assay. The table comes from immuneACCESS by way of TCRdb, which keeps in-frame sequences with V and J called. Part of the clones is missing from these tables; in studies checked, under half for an unresolved V gene and the rest for unknown reasons. The table for this sample lists approximately 33,000 clones; roughly 90% of them were counted only once. The ten largest clonotypes hold around 27% of the sample. The trial excluded patients who had a history of autoimmune disease or who were on systemic immunosuppression. Peripheral blood for TCR sequencing was drawn from every dose cohort at baseline, at cycle 4 day 1 and at cycle 7 day 1. Samples were obtained from an open-label, multicenter, first-in-human phase I dose-escalation trial of ivuxolimab. Adults with locally advanced or metastatic head and neck squamous cell, hepatocellular, melanoma or renal cell carcinoma were enrolled in the trial. Before TCR sequencing, CD4+ T cells and CD8+ T cells from peripheral blood were sorted into separate populations.

In the germline V gene (reference sequence), CDR1 corresponds to MNHEY and CDR2 to SMNVEV. The CDR3 numbers 12 residues from cysteine through phenylalanine. The entry retains the CDR3 DNA only, 36 bases that are in frame from base 1. V and J lose 1 base and 10 bases, and a span of 8 bases separates them. The chain links TRBV27 with TRBJ2-1; the D gene cannot be named for sure. Sequences were derived from CD4+ or CD8+ T cells sorted from blood, sampled in a trial of the OX40 agonist ivuxolimab. This TCR came from an adult with an advanced solid tumor such as melanoma, head and neck, liver or kidney cancer. The CDR3: CASSLLGSEQFF. At the DNA level, the sequence is TGTGCCAGCAGTTTATTGGGTAGCGAGCAGTTCTTC.